The 10 T cell receptor beta chains below come from one sample, sequenced in a study of T cell changes during pregnancy in multiple sclerosis. Using immunoSEQ multiplex PCR, the repertoire was profiled, and TCRdb retains in-frame clones only, with some absent. This repertoire shows 25,000 to 30,000 clones, around 93% found once; its top ten account for less than 0.55%. The material sequenced was CD4+ T cells from peripheral blood mononuclear cells, taken after pregnancy. The source is a female donor with multiple sclerosis, enrolled in a pregnancy study.

Worth noting for this clone: A junction end diverges from the germline sequence, so it may reflect a read error. The V and J genes are TRBV7-9 and TRBJ1-2, with D perhaps matching TRBD1 (5 bases). Per the germline V gene, CDR1 is SEHNR and CDR2 is FQNEAQ (reference sequence). This CDR3 contains 12 residues. The CDR3 DNA is TGTGCCAGCAGCTTACAAGTGTCAGGGCCACGGTTC. It encodes CASSLQVSGPRF.

In this sample, this clone turned up once. The chain carries TRBV6-5 and TRBJ2-7; 9 bases agree with TRBD2. J was trimmed by 4 bases and V by 0 bases; bases with no gene match: 4. Looked up from germline, CDR1 is MNHEY and CDR2 is SVGAGI. This CDR3 has 15 amino acids. The CDR3 DNA reads as TGTGCCAGCAGTTACTCGCGGGGGGGATCGTACGAGCAGTACTTC. Protein product: CASSYSRGGSYEQYF.

The chain is built from TRBV9 and TRBJ2-4; possible D gene TRBD2, 6 bases. V was cut by 0 bases and J by 3 bases, with 13 bases left in between. The germline V gene encodes CDR1 SGDLS and CDR2 YYNGEE. The CDR3 is 16 residues long. The chain's CDR3 is CASSVATGRFKNIQYF. The CDR3 coding sequence is TGTGCCAGCAGCGTAGCTACTGGGAGGTTCAAAAACATTCAGTACTTC. The full variable domain, completed using reference TRBV9 and TRBJ2-4, is DSGVTQTPKHLITATGQRVTLRCSPRSGDLSVYWYQQSLDQGLQFLIQYYNGEERAKGNILERFSAQQFPDLHSELNLSSLELGDSALYFCASSVATGRFKNIQYFGAGTRLSVL.

The genes are TRBV5-6 and TRBJ1-2; tentatively, D is TRBD1 (5 bases). V was pared by 2 bases and J by 2 bases, with 10 bases between. CDR1 is SGHDT, CDR2 YYEEEE, per germline. The CDR3 totals 14 residues. This CDR3 reads CASSFDSVNYGYTF. The CDR3 DNA reads TGTGCCAGCAGCTTCGACAGTGTCAACTATGGCTACACCTTC.

This sequence joins TRBV27 and TRBJ1-3; D ambiguous. CDR1 and CDR2 from the germline V gene are MNHEY and SMNVEV (reference sequence). The CDR3 sequence is 14 residues long. V was shortened by 4 bases and J by 7 bases, with 14 bases between the two germline ends. The DNA of the CDR3 is TGTGCCAGCAGTTCCTCAGCGGGATCCAACACCATATATTTT. It encodes CASSSSAGSNTIYF.

The chain is built from TRBV6-4 and TRBJ1-2; D possibly corresponds to TRBD1 (5 bases). The CDR3 loop spans 13 amino acids. Trimming pared 4 bases from V and 6 bases from J, leaving 12 bases between. CDR1 is MRHNA, CDR2 SNTAGT, per germline. The DNA of the CDR3 is TGTGCCAGCAGTGCGGCGGGGCGAAATGGCTACACCTTC. This translates into CASSAAGRNGYTF.

In DNA form, the CDR3 reads TGTGCCAGCAGTTTTGAGGGGGCTGGAGATACGCAGTATTTT. Translation: CASSFEGAGDTQYF. The V and J genes are TRBV27 and TRBJ2-3; 7 nucleotides line up with TRBD1. V was pared by 3 bases and J by 5 bases, with 5 bases of the junction left unmatched. Germline V gene data show CDR1 as MNHEY and CDR2 as SMNVEV (reference sequence). The CDR3 is 14 amino acids.

This clone was seen only once. V and J are TRBV30 and TRBJ2-3; D gene unclear. This CDR3 is built from 11 residues. Trimming removed 8 bases at V and 4 bases at J, with 10 bases between. Germline V lookup: CDR1 GTSNPN, CDR2 SVGIG (reference sequence). The CDR3 nucleotides are TGTGCCGGCGCTGCGGCAGATACGCAGTATTTT. As protein: CAGAAADTQYF.

The chain has TRBV5-6 and TRBJ2-3; 10 bases align to TRBD2. CDR1 SGHDT and CDR2 YYEEEE come from the germline V gene. The V segment lost 4 bases and the J segment 3 bases; nucleotides outside the gene matches: 5. The CDR3 has 15 amino acids. The CDR3 loop reads CASSPLAGRTDTQYF. CDR3 coding DNA: TGTGCCAGCAGCCCACTAGCGGGACGTACAGATACGCAGTATTTT.

This clone was counted between two and nine times. The chain is built from TRBV7-6 and TRBJ1-1; D is unclear. From germline, CDR1 is SGHVS and CDR2 FNYEAQ. The CDR3 contains 14 residues. V gave up 4 bases and J gave up 3 bases, with 12 bases separating them. CDR3 sequence reads: CASSSGFRHTEAFF. The DNA for the CDR3 is TGTGCCAGCAGCTCCGGTTTCAGGCACACTGAAGCTTTCTTT.